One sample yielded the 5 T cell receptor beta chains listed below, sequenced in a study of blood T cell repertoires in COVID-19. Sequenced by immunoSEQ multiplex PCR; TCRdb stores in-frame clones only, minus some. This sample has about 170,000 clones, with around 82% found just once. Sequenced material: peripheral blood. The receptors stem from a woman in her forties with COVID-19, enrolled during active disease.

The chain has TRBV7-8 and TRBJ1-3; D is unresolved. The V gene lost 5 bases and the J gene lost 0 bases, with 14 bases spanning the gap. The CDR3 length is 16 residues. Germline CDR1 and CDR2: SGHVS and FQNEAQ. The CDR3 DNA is TGTGCCAGCAGCATAGGAGGGCTTAACTCTGGAAACACCATATATTTT. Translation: CASSIGGLNSGNTIYF.

CDR3 in amino acids: CASSEGWYTQYF. The CDR3 bases are TGTGCCAGCAGCGAGGGTTGGTATACGCAGTATTTT. The chain recombines TRBV6-5 with TRBJ2-3; D may be TRBD2 (5 bases). The CDR3 is 12 amino acids. CDR1 and CDR2 (germline): MNHEY, SVGAGI. V was cut by 6 bases and J by 7 bases, with 11 bases left in between.

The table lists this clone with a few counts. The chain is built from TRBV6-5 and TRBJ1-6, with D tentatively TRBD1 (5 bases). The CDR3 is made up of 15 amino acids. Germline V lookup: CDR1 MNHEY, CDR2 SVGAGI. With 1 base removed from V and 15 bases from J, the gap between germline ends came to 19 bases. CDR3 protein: CASSYLTGGGIVLHF. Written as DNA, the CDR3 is TGTGCCAGCAGTTACTTGACTGGTGGGGGGATTGTCCTCCACTTT.

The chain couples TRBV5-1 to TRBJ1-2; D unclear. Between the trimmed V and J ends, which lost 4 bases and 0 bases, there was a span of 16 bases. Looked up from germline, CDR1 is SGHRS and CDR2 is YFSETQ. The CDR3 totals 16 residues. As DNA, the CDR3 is TGCGCCAGCAGCCCTCGGTCGGGGAGTACTAACTATGGCTACACCTTC. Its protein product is CASSPRSGSTNYGYTF.

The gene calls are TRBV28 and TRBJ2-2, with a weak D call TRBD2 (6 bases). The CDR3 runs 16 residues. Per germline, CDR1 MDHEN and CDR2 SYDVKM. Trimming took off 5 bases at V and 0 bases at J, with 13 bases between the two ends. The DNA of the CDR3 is TGTGCCAGCAGTCTACCGGGACTCACGAACACCGGGGAGCTGTTTTTT. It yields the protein CASSLPGLTNTGELFF.